This TCR beta chain is from a study of T-cell reconstitution after alpha-beta-depleted transplantation in children. CDR3 size: 15 residues. The germline CDR1 and CDR2 sequences are PRHDT and FYEKMQ (reference sequence). V was pared by 1 base and J by 2 bases, with 11 bases between. Construction of the TCRbeta library involved unique molecular identifiers. A single record per CDR3 protein comes from TCRdb applying MiXCR to the PCR reads. Among almost 400,000 distinct CDR3 sequences listed, roughly 21% were seen once. This clonotype was seen a few times. The sample consisted of PBMCs from the stem cell graft donor, taken from the stem cell graft. This clonotype was obtained from a human donor who donated a stem cell graft to a child with acute myeloid leukemia. The chain uses TRBV13 and TRBJ2-5, with unresolved D. The CDR3 coding sequence is TGTGCCAGCAGCTTAGCTGAAGAGCCTCAAGAGACCCAGTACTTC. This sequence encodes CASSLAEEPQETQYF.